The present TCR beta chain was sequenced within a study of blood T cell repertoires in COVID-19. Study-level background: Sites across the United States, Italy and Spain contributed samples from acute and convalescent COVID-19.

Using immunoSEQ multiplex PCR, the repertoire was profiled, and TCRdb retains in-frame clones only, with some absent. The data show roughly 190,000 clones, 85% seen once. Per germline, CDR1 SEHNR and CDR2 FQNEAQ (reference sequence). Trimming pared 5 bases from V and 0 bases from J, leaving 13 bases between. The CDR3 sequence is 15 residues long. This receptor was identified in a woman between 55 and 75 years old with acute or convalescent COVID-19. The chain is built from TRBV7-9 and TRBJ1-1; a possible D gene is TRBD1 (5 bases). The sequencing input was peripheral blood. As DNA, the CDR3 is TGTGCCAGCAGCCCCCGAGGACAAGTGAACACTGAAGCTTTCTTT. Translating gives CASSPRGQVNTEAFF.